A single sample is the source of the 30 T cell receptor beta chains below, sequenced in a study of T cells after somatic rescue of genetic block. Generated by immunoSEQ multiplex PCR, the TCRdb table keeps only in-frame clones and is missing some. Seen here are tens of thousands of clones, around 90% observed once, and the top ten hold under 2%. Input material: peripheral blood mononuclear cells (PBMCs). The receptors were sampled from a woman under 30.

V is TRBV10-3 and J is TRBJ2-1; 13 bases fit TRBD2. J lost 7 bases, V lost 2 bases, and 11 bases had no gene match. The germline gives CDR1 ENHRY, CDR2 SYGVKD. This CDR3 comprises 18 residues. The CDR3 sequence: CAISETGGTSGIMNEQFF. CDR3 sequence (DNA): TGTGCCATCAGTGAGACCGGCGGGACTAGCGGGATAATGAATGAGCAGTTCTTC.

The CDR3 sequence: CASSLAQASGIWYF. The CDR3 DNA sequence: TGTGCCAGCAGCTTGGCCCAGGCTAGCGGGATATGGTACTTC. The chain combines TRBV5-4 with TRBJ2-5, with 9 bases matching TRBD2. Germline V gene lookup returns CDR1 SGHNT and CDR2 YYREEE (reference sequence). Losses at the gene ends were 0 bases for V and 13 bases for J; bases not matched to a gene: 10. The CDR3 runs 14 residues.

The gene calls are TRBV4-1 and TRBJ2-3; TRBD2 agrees at 11 bases. The germline V gene has CDR1 MGHRA and CDR2 YSYEKL. The CDR3 runs 19 residues. J lost 6 bases, V lost 3 bases, and 17 bases had no gene match. CDR3 in amino acids: CASSHEGLADGPPHDTQYF. CDR3 DNA: TGCGCCAGCAGCCACGAGGGACTAGCGGACGGACCCCCACATGATACGCAGTATTTT.

The chain recombines TRBV28 with TRBJ1-1; no reliable D call. V was pared by 5 bases and J by 0 bases, with 10 bases between. This CDR3 spans 14 amino acids. Germline CDR1 reads MDHEN; CDR2 reads SYDVKM. The CDR3 reads CASSLMRMNTEAFF. DNA for the CDR3: TGTGCCAGCAGTCTCATGCGGATGAACACTGAAGCTTTCTTT.

This clone has more than one count but fewer than ten. The chain couples TRBV30 to TRBJ1-5; a weak D match, TRBD1 (5 bases). CDR3 length: 13 residues. The V gene's germline CDR1 is GTSNPN and CDR2 SVGIG (reference sequence). V lost 1 base and J lost 3, with 7 bases in between. CDR3 coding DNA: TGTGCCTGGAGTGCAGGGAACAATCAGCCCCAGCATTTT. Its translation: CAWSAGNNQPQHF.

The chain employs TRBV4-1 and TRBJ1-2; possible D gene TRBD1, 6 bases. V was shortened by 1 base and J by 6 bases, with 9 bases between the two germline ends. The CDR3 extends over 13 amino acids. The V gene's germline CDR1 is MGHRA and CDR2 YSYEKL. The DNA for the CDR3 is TGCGCCAGCAGCCAAGTGGGGGGCAATGGCTACACCTTC. Its protein is CASSQVGGNGYTF.

The V gene is TRBV4-3, the J gene TRBJ2-7; D is perhaps TRBD1 (6 bases). Trimming took 0 bases from V and 4 from J, leaving 13 bases between them. The V gene's germline CDR1 is LGHNA and CDR2 YSLEER. This CDR3 is built from 15 residues. Here the CDR3 DNA reads TGCGCCAGCAGCCAAGATGAAACAGGGTCTTACGAGCAGTACTTC. Translating it yields CASSQDETGSYEQYF.

This sequence joins TRBV28 and TRBJ2-3, with 8 bases that match TRBD1. Trimming removed 2 bases from V and 3 bases from J; junction bases left unmatched: 10. Looked up from germline, CDR1 is MDHEN and CDR2 is SYDVKM. The CDR3 has 17 amino acids. The CDR3 here is CASSLDFDRGGTDTQYF. As DNA, the CDR3 is TGTGCCAGCAGTTTAGATTTCGACAGGGGTGGGACAGATACGCAGTATTTT.

The rearrangement uses TRBV10-3 and TRBJ2-2; 12 bases line up with TRBD2. This CDR3 has 16 residues. V lost 6 bases and J lost 2; bases outside the gene matches: 4. Germline lookup yields CDR1 ENHRY and CDR2 SYGVKD. CDR3 coding DNA: TGTGCCATCAGCGAGACTAGCGGGGGAAACACCGGGGAGCTGTTTTTT. Residues: CAISETSGGNTGELFF.

The chain links TRBV30 to TRBJ1-3; D gene uncertain. V was clipped by 1 base and J by 4 bases, with 8 bases between them. CDR3 length: 13 residues. Germline V lookup: CDR1 GTSNPN, CDR2 SVGIG (reference sequence). Here the CDR3 reads CAWSAVWGNTIYF. The CDR3 DNA is TGTGCCTGGAGTGCCGTTTGGGGAAACACCATATATTTT.

This chain links TRBV27 with TRBJ2-2; 8 bases map to TRBD2. Germline CDR1 MNHEY, CDR2 SMNVEV (reference sequence). This CDR3 contains 11 residues. The CDR3 nucleotides read TGTGCGGCCCGGGAGGGCGGGGAGCTGTTTTTT. It yields the protein CAAREGGELFF.

This clone was seen a handful of times. CDR3 amino acids: CASSSLRGNYGYTF. CDR3 bases: TGTGCCAGCAGCTCGCTGCGAGGAAACTATGGCTACACCTTC. The V call is TRBV7-9, the J call TRBJ1-2; D is uncertain. V was pared by 4 bases and J by 2 bases, with 11 bases between. Looked up from germline, CDR1 is SEHNR and CDR2 is FQNEAQ (reference sequence). CDR3 length: 14 amino acids. The full variable domain, with the rest looked up from reference TRBV7-9 and TRBJ1-2, is DTGVSQNPRHKITKRGQNVTFRCDPISEHNRLYWYRQTLGQGPEFLTYFQNEAQLEKSRLLSDRFSAERPKGSFSTLEIQRTEQGDSAMYLCASSSLRGNYGYTFGSGTRLTVV.

V and J are TRBV9 and TRBJ2-7, with TRBD2 identical over 13 bases. CDR1 is SGDLS and CDR2 is YYNGEE in the germline V gene. With 0 bases clipped from V and 2 bases from J, the junction kept 2 bases outside the gene matches. The CDR3 extends over 16 amino acids. CDR3 nucleotides: TGTGCCAGCAGCGTAGCGGGGACTAGCGGGACCTACGAGCAGTACTTC. As protein: CASSVAGTSGTYEQYF.

This clone has just a few counts. The rearrangement links TRBV9 to TRBJ1-5; D gene uncertain. Germline V gene sequence: CDR1 SGDLS, CDR2 YYNGEE. Trimming removed 7 bases at V and 0 bases at J, with 2 bases between. The CDR3 loop spans 11 amino acids. CDR3 amino acids: CASDSNQPQHF. The CDR3 nucleotides read TGTGCCAGCGATAGCAATCAGCCCCAGCATTTT.

This clone was seen more than once but under ten times. The chain recombines TRBV27 with TRBJ2-2; no firm D call. This CDR3 has 13 residues. Germline V gene data show CDR1 as MNHEY and CDR2 as SMNVEV (reference sequence). Trimming shortened V by 5 bases and J by 0 bases, and 4 bases separated the two germline ends. The CDR3: CASSRTNTGELFF. The CDR3 DNA is TGTGCCAGCAGTCGAACGAACACCGGGGAGCTGTTTTTT.

The chain has TRBV7-3 and TRBJ2-3, with D maybe TRBD2 (5 bases). The CDR3 runs to 15 residues. Per germline, CDR1 SGHTA and CDR2 FQGTGA. Trimming removed 5 bases from V and 3 bases from J, with 15 bases in between. In DNA form, the CDR3 reads TGTGCCAGCAGCCTTTCTGCGACGGGGACAGATACGCAGTATTTT. This gives the protein CASSLSATGTDTQYF. Full variable domain (missing parts from reference TRBV7-3 and TRBJ2-3): GAGVSQTPSNKVTEKGKYVELRCDPISGHTALYWYRQSLGQGPEFLIYFQGTGAADDSGLPNDRFFAVRPEGSVSTLKIQRTERGDSAVYLCASSLSATGTDTQYFGPGTRLTVL.

The rearrangement links TRBV19 to TRBJ1-1; D is unresolved. This CDR3 spans 13 amino acids. The V gene lost 5 bases and the J gene lost 1 base, with 8 bases spanning the gap. Germline lookup yields CDR1 LNHDA and CDR2 SQIVND (reference sequence). CDR3 coding DNA: TGTGCCAGTAGTTCAGCCAGGAACACTGAAGCTTTCTTT. Translated: CASSSARNTEAFF.

The chain uses TRBV29-1 and TRBJ2-7; possible D gene TRBD1, 6 bases. V lost 6 bases and J lost 0, with 12 bases in between. Looked up from germline, CDR1 is SQVTM and CDR2 is ANQGSEA. The CDR3 spans 13 residues. The CDR3 sequence is CSVAGTLSYEQYF. Here the CDR3 DNA reads TGCAGCGTGGCCGGGACACTCTCCTACGAGCAGTACTTC.

This chain connects TRBV7-6 to TRBJ2-5; 8 positions agree with TRBD2. Germline V gives CDR1 SGHVS, CDR2 FNYEAQ. V lost 4 bases to trimming and J lost 7 bases; unmatched junction nucleotides: 8. This CDR3 is built from 14 residues. CDR3 DNA: TGTGCCAGCAGCTCGCCCGGGACTAGGCGGACCCAGTACTTC. It codes for CASSSPGTRRTQYF.

This chain connects TRBV11-1 to TRBJ1-1; D may be TRBD1 (5 bases). Per germline, CDR1 SGHAT and CDR2 FQDESV (reference sequence). This CDR3 has 17 amino acids. V was shortened by 4 bases and J by 4 bases, with 22 bases between the two germline ends. The CDR3 nucleotides are TGTGCCAGCAGCTCTGGGACTGCCGAAGCCTTGGGCACTGAAGCTTTCTTT. Encoded protein: CASSSGTAEALGTEAFF.

The V gene is TRBV7-9, the J gene TRBJ2-7; TRBD2 might be the D (5 bases). V dropped 7 bases and J dropped 2 bases, with 15 bases sitting between them. The CDR3 totals 14 residues. Germline V gene sequence: CDR1 SEHNR, CDR2 FQNEAQ (reference sequence). CDR3 region: CASTPRGRAYEQYF. CDR3 nucleotide sequence: TGTGCCAGCACCCCCCGGGGTAGGGCCTACGAGCAGTACTTC.

The rearrangement uses TRBV4-3 and TRBJ2-5; TRBD2 matches at 11 bases. The CDR3 runs to 15 residues. Germline V gene data show CDR1 as LGHNA and CDR2 as YSLEER. Trimming took 2 bases from V and 5 from J; bases not matched to a gene: 4. Written as DNA, the CDR3 is TGCGCCAGCAGCCAAACACTAGCGGGAGACGAGACCCAGTACTTC. This sequence encodes CASSQTLAGDETQYF.

This clone appeared once. The chain recombines TRBV4-1 with TRBJ2-1; 9 nucleotides match TRBD1. J lost 6 bases, V lost 7 bases, and 10 bases had no gene match. The germline CDR1 and CDR2 sequences are MGHRA and YSYEKL. The CDR3 runs to 15 residues. The CDR3, as DNA: TGCGCCAGCAACTTTCCGGGACAGGGACGCAATGAGCAGTTCTTC. This encodes CASNFPGQGRNEQFF.

The chain uses TRBV28 and TRBJ1-5; D is possibly TRBD1 (5 bases). This CDR3 has 14 amino acids. Germline loops: CDR1 MDHEN, CDR2 SYDVKM. With 5 bases removed from V and 2 bases from J, the gap between germline ends came to 10 bases. The CDR3 coding sequence is TGTGCCAGCAGTCCTGGGGGGGGCAATCAGCCCCAGCATTTT. As protein: CASSPGGGNQPQHF.

The chain joins TRBV25-1 to TRBJ1-3, with D possibly matching TRBD1 (6 bases). The CDR3 consists of 15 residues. Germline loops: CDR1 MGHDK, CDR2 SYGVNS. The V end lost 6 bases, the J end lost 4 bases, and 16 bases lay between the germline ends. The CDR3 sequence: CASRPAGAGGNTIYF. CDR3 bases: TGTGCCAGCAGGCCCGCAGGGGCAGGCGGAAACACCATATATTTT.

This chain uses TRBV6-1 with TRBJ2-1; D not certain. Trimming took off 5 bases at V and 9 bases at J, with 17 bases between the two ends. Germline CDR1 reads MNHNS; CDR2 reads SASEGT. This CDR3 is 14 amino acids long. CDR3 nucleotide sequence: TGTGCCAGCAGTAAAAACGAACTCTCTCCTGAGCAGTTCTTC. Protein product: CASSKNELSPEQFF.

J is TRBJ1-2 and V is TRBV5-6; D gene uncertain. This CDR3 has 16 amino acids. The germline V and J ends were trimmed by 1 base and 4 bases, with 17 bases remaining between them. Germline loops: CDR1 SGHDT, CDR2 YYEEEE. The CDR3 sequence: CASSLNPAPALYGYTF. CDR3 bases: TGTGCCAGCAGCTTGAACCCCGCTCCCGCGCTCTATGGCTACACCTTC.

This rearrangement joins TRBV5-1 to TRBJ2-7; D is perhaps TRBD1 or TRBD2 (5 bases each). The V gene lost 4 bases and the J gene lost 7 bases, with 18 bases spanning the gap. Germline V gene lookup returns CDR1 SGHRS and CDR2 YFSETQ. The CDR3 is made up of 14 amino acids. The CDR3 sequence is CASSPDLGVGEQYF. For the CDR3, the DNA is TGCGCCAGCAGCCCGGACCTGGGGGTCGGGGAGCAGTACTTC.

The V call is TRBV6-1, the J call TRBJ2-5; D ambiguous. CDR1 is MNHNS, CDR2 SASEGT, per germline. The CDR3 totals 11 residues. V was trimmed by 4 bases and J by 1 base, leaving 1 base between them. The CDR3 nucleotides are TGTGCCAGCAGTGCCCAAGAGACCCAGTACTTC. This codes for CASSAQETQYF.

The rearrangement joins TRBV6-1 to TRBJ1-4; 7 bases are a match to TRBD1. Trimming took 6 bases from V and 8 from J; bases not matched to a gene: 9. The CDR3 is 14 residues long. Germline V gene data show CDR1 as MNHNS and CDR2 as SASEGT. CDR3 nucleotide sequence: TGTGCCAGCAGACCTCGACAGGGTGGGGAAAAACTGTTTTTT. It codes for CASRPRQGGEKLFF.